This TCR beta chain was identified in a study of blood T cell repertoires in COVID-19. Study background: Italy, Spain and the United States were the sources of the convalescent and acute COVID-19 samples. T cells, B-cell-depleted T cells, or PBMCs supplied cDNA or gDNA.

Some clones are missing from TCRdb's copy, which holds only in-frame ones; the method was immunoSEQ multiplex PCR. This table holds some 150,000 clones, roughly 84% found once. With 4 bases clipped from V and 1 base from J, the junction kept 3 bases outside the gene matches. Germline-derived CDR1 and CDR2 are LGHNA and YNFKEQ. The CDR3 is 15 amino acids. The TCR was taken from a human donor in a cohort sampled during active COVID-19. The sequenced sample consisted of peripheral blood. The rearrangement links TRBV4-2 to TRBJ2-1, with TRBD2 matching 8 bases. CDR3 protein: CASSLSSGSYNEQFF. The CDR3 nucleotides are TGTGCCAGCAGCCTTTCTAGCGGGTCCTACAATGAGCAGTTCTTC.